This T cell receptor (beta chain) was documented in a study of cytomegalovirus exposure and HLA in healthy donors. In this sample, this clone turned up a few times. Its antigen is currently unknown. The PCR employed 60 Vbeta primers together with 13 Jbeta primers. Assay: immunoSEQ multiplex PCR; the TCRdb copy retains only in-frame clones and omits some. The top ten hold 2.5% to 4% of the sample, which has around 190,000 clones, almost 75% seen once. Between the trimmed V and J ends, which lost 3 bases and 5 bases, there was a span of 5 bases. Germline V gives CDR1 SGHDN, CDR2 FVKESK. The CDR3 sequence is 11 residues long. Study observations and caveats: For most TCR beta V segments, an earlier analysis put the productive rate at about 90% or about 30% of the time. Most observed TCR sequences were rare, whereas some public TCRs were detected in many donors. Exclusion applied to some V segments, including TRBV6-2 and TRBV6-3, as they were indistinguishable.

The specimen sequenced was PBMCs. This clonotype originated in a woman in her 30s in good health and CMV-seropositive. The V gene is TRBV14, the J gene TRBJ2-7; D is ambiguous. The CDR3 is CASSHFDEQYF. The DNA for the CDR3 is TGTGCCAGCAGCCACTTCGACGAGCAGTACTTC. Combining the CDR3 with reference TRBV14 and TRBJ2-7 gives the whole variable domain EAGVTQFPSHSVIEKGQTVTLRCDPISGHDNLYWYRRVMGKEIKFLLHFVKESKQDESGMPNNRFLAERTGGTYSTLKVQPAELEDSGVYFCASSHFDEQYFGPGTRLTVT.